This TCR beta chain was recorded in a study of T cell responses to AZD1222 COVID-19 vaccine. Whole-study results and caveats: Two doses of AZD1222 preceded a rise in Spike-specific TCR breadth and depth. Baseline antibody screening turned up just six seropositive AZD1222 recipients.

Trimming shortened V by 5 bases and J by 7 bases, and 14 bases separated the two germline ends. This CDR3 has 14 amino acids. The germline CDR1 and CDR2 sequences are MDHEN and SYDVKM. On this clone itself: Its antigen remains unidentified.

Libraries were prepared by immunoSEQ multiplex PCR; TCRdb keeps only in-frame clonotypes and omits some of them. Among 120,000 to 150,000 clones listed, roughly 88% were seen once. J is TRBJ2-2 and V is TRBV28; D might be TRBD2 (6 bases). Sample: peripheral blood, taken on day 0 of AZD1222 vaccination. This receptor was taken from an adult in good health. The CDR3 reads CASSPGGVHGELFF. For the CDR3, the DNA is TGTGCCAGCAGTCCCGGAGGGGTCCACGGGGAGCTGTTTTTT. The variable domain in full, with the rest retrieved from reference TRBV28 and TRBJ2-2, is DVKVTQSSRYLVKRTGEKVFLECVQDMDHENMFWYRQDPGLGLRLIYFSYDVKMKEKGDIPEGYSVSREKKERFSLILESASTNQTSMYLCASSPGGVHGELFFGEGSRLTVL.